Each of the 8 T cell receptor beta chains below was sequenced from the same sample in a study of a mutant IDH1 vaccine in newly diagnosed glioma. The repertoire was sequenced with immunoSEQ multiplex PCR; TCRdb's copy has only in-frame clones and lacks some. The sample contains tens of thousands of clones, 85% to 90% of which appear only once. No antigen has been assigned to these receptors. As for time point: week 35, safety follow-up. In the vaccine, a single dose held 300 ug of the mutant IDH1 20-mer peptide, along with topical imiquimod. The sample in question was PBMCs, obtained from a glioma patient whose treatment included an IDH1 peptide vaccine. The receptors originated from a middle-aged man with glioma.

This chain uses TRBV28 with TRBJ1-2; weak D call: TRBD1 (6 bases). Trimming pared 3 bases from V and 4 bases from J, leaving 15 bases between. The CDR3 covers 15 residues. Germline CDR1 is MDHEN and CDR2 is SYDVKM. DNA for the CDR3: TGTGCCAGCAGTTTGCTCAGGGGATCAGGCTATGGCTACACCTTC. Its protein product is CASSLLRGSGYGYTF.

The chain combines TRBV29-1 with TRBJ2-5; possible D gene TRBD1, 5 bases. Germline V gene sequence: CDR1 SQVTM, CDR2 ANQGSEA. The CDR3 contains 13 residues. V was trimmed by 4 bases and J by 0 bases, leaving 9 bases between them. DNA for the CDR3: TGCAGCGTTGTATCAGGGAACCAAGAGACCCAGTACTTC. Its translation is CSVVSGNQETQYF.

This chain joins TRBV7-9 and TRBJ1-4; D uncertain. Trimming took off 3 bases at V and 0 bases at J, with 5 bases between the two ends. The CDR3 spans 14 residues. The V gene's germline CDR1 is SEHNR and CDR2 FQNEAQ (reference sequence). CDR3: CASSFQTTNEKLFF. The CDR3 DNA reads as TGTGCCAGCAGCTTCCAGACAACTAATGAAAAACTGTTTTTT.

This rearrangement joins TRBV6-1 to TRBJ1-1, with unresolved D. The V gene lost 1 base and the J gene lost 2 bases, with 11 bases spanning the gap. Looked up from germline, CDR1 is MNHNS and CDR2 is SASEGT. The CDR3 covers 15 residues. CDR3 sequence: CASSEGRRLNTEAFF. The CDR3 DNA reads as TGTGCCAGCAGTGAAGGAAGGAGGTTAAACACTGAAGCTTTCTTT.

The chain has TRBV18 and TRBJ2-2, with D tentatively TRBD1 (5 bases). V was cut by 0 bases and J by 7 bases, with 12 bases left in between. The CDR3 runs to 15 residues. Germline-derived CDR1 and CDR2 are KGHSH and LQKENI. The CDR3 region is CASSPPIRADGELFF. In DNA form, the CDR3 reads TGTGCCAGCTCACCACCCATCAGGGCGGACGGGGAGCTGTTTTTT.

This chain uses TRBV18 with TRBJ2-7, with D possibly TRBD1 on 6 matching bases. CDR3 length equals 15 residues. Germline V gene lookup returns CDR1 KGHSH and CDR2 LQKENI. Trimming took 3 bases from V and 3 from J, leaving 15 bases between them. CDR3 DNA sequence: TGTGCCAGCTCACCCGGACTCTCAGGGGACTACGAGCAGTACTTC. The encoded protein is CASSPGLSGDYEQYF.

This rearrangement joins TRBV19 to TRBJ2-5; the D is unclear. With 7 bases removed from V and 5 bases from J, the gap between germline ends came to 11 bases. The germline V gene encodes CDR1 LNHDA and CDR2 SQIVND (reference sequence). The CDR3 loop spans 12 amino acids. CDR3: CASNAESETQYF. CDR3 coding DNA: TGTGCCAGTAACGCTGAGTCGGAGACCCAGTACTTC. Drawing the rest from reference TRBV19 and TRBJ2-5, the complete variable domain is DGGITQSPKYLFRKEGQNVTLSCEQNLNHDAMYWYRQDPGQGLRLIYYSQIVNDFQKGDIAEGYSVSREKKESFPLTVTSAQKNPTAFYLCASNAESETQYFGPGTRLLVL.

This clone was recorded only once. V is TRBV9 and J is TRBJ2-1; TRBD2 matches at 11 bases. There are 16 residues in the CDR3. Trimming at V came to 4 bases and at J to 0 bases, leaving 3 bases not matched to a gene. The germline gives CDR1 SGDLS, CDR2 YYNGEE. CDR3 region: CASSKTSGVSYNEQFF. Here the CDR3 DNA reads TGTGCCAGCAGCAAGACTAGCGGGGTCTCCTACAATGAGCAGTTCTTC.